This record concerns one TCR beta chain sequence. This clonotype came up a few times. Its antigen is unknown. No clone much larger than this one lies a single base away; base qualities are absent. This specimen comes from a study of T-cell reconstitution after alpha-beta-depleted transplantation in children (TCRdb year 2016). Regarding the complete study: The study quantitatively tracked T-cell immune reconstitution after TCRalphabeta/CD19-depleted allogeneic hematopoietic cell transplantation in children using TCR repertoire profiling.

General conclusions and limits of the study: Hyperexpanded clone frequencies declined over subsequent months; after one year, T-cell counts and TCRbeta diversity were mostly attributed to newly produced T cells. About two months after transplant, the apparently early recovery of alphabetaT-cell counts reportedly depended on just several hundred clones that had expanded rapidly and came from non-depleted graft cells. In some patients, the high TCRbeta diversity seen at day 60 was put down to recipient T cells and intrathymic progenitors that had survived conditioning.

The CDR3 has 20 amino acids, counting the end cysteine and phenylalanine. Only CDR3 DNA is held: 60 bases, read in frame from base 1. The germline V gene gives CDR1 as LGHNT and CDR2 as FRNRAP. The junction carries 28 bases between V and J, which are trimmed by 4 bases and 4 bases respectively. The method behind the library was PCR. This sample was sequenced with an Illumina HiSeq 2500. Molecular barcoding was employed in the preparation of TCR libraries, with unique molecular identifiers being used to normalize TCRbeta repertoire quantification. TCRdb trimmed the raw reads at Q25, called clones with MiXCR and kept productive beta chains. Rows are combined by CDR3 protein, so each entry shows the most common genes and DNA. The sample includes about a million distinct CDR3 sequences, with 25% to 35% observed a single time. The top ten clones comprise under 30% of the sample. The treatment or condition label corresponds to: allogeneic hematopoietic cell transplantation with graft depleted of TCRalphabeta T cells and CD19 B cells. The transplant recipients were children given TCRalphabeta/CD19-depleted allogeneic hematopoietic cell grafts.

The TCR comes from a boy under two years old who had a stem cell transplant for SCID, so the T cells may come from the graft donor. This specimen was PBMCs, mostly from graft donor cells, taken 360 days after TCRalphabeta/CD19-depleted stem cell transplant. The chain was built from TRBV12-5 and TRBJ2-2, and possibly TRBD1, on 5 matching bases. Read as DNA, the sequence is TGTGCTAGTGGTTCAAACAAGGGGAAGACCGTTGGGCAGTCCACCGGGGAGCTGTTTTTT. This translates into CASGSNKGKTVGQSTGELFF.